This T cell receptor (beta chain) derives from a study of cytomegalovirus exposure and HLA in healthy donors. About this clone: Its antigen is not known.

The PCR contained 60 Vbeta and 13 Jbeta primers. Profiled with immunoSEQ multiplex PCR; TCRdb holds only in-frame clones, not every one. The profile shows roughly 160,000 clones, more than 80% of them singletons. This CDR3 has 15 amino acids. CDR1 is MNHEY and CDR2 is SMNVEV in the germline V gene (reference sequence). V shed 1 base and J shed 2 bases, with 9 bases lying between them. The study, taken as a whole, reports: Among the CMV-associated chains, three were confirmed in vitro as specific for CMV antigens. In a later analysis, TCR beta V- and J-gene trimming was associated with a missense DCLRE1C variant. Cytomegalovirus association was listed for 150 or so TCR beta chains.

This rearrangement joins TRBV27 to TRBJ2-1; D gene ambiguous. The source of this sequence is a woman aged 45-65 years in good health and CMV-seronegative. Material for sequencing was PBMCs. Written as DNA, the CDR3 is TGTGCCAGCAGTTTATGGGCCCGGCCCTACAATGAGCAGTTCTTC. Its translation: CASSLWARPYNEQFF.